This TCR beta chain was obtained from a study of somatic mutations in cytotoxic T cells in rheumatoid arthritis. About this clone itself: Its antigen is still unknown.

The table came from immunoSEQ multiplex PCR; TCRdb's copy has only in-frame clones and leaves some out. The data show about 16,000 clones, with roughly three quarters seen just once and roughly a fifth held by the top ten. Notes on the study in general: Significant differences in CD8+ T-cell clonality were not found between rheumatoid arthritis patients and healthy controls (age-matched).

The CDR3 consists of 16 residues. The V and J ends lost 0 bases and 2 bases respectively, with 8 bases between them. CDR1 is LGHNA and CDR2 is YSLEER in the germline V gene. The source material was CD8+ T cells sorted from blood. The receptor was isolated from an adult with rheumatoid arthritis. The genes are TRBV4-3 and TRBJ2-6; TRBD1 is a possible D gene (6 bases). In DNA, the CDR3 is TGCGCCAGCAGCCAAGAATCAGGGGCTGGGGCCAACGTCCTGACTTTC. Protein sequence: CASSQESGAGANVLTF.